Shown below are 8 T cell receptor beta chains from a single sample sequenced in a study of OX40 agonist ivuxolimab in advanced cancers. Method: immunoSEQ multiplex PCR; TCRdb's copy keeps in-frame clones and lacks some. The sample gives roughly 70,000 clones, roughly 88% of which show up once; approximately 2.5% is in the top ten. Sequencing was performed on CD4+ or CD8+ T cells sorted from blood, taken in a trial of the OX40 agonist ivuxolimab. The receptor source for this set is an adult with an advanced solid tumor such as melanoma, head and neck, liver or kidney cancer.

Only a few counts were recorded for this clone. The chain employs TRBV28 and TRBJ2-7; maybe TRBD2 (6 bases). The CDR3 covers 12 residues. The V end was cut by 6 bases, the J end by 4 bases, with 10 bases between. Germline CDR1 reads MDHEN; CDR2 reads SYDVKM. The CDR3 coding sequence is TGTGCCAGCAGGGAGGGGTTTTACGAGCAGTACTTC. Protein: CASREGFYEQYF.

CDR3 in DNA: TGTGCCAGTCCGGGACACCGGTACTTC. This gives the protein CASPGHRYF. This chain joins TRBV6-1 and TRBJ2-7; perhaps TRBD1 as D (6 bases). The V end lost 9 bases, the J end lost 12 bases, and 12 bases lay between the germline ends. This CDR3 has 9 residues. Germline assignment: CDR1 MNHNS and CDR2 SASEGT.

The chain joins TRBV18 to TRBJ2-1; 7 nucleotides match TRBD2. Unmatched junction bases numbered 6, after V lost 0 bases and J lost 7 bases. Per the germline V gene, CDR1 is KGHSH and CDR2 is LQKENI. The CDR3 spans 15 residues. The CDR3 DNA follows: TGTGCCAGCTCACCACCCGGGAGGAGTGGGAATGAGCAGTTCTTC. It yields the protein CASSPPGRSGNEQFF.

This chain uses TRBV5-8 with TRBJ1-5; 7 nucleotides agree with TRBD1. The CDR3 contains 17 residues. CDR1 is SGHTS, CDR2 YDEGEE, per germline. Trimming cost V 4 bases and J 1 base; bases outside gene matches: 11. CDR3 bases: TGTGCCAGCAGCGGGGACCGCAGGGGGGACAGCAATCAGCCCCAGCATTTT. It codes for CASSGDRRGDSNQPQHF.

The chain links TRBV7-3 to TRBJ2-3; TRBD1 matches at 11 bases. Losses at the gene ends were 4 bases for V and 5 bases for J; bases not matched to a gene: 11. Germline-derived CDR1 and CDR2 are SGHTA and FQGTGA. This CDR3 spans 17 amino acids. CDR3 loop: CASSSPGQGALGDTQYF. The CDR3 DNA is TGTGCCAGCAGCTCTCCAGGACAGGGGGCCCTCGGAGATACGCAGTATTTT.

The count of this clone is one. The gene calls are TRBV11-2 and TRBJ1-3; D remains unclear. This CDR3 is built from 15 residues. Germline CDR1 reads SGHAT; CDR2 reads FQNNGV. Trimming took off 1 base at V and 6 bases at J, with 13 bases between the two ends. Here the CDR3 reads CASSLGTGVANTIYF. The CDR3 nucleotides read TGTGCCAGCAGCTTAGGAACGGGTGTGGCAAACACCATATATTTT. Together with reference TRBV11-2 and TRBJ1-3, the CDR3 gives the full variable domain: EAGVAQSPRYKIIEKRQSVAFWCNPISGHATLYWYQQILGQGPKLLIQFQNNGVVDDSQLPKDRFSAERLKGVDSTLKIQPAKLEDSAVYLCASSLGTGVANTIYFGEGSWLTVV.

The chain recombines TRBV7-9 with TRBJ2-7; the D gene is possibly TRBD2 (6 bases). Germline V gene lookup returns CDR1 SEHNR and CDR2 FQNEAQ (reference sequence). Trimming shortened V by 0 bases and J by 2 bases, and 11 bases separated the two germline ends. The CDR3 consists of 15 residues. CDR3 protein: CASSLALATTYEQYF. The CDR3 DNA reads TGTGCCAGCAGCTTAGCCCTAGCGACTACCTACGAGCAGTACTTC.

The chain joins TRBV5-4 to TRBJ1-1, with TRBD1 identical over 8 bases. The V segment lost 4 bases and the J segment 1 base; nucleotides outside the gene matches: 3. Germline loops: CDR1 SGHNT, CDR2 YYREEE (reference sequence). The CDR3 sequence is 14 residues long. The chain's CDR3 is CASSKDRANTEAFF. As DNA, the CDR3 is TGTGCCAGCAGCAAGGACAGGGCGAACACTGAAGCTTTCTTT.